This T cell receptor beta chain emerged from a study of neurological immune-mediated disorders. Study-wide findings and caveats: Expanded clones shared no CDR3 amino acid sequences across subjects, suggesting private repertoires in all groups. The most TCR clonal expansion was seen in HTLV-1-associated myelopathy, whereas the least was seen in multiple sclerosis, below the level in healthy controls.

This clonotype has ten or more counts. What it recognizes is unknown. The cDNA was synthesized by 5'RACE incorporating 10-nucleotide random UMIs. TCRdb called the 5' RACE reads again in MiXCR, with one record for every CDR3 protein. Among 55,000 to 70,000 distinct CDR3 sequences listed, over 10% were seen once. V shed 5 bases and J shed 6 bases, with 11 bases lying between them. The germline CDR1 and CDR2 sequences are SSHAT and FNYEAQ (reference sequence). The CDR3 extends over 13 amino acids. Volunteers from a blood bank in Maryland, USA, constituted the healthy controls. Sample: PBMCs. The sequence was obtained from a man aged 60 to 69 in good health. The chain has TRBV7-7 and TRBJ2-1; perhaps TRBD1 as D (6 bases). The CDR3 protein is CASSPDRTNEQFF. The CDR3 DNA follows: TGTGCCAGCAGCCCCGACAGGACCAATGAGCAGTTCTTC. The entire variable domain, with the rest obtained from reference TRBV7-7 and TRBJ2-1, is as follows: GAGVSQSPRYKVTKRGQDVTLRCDPISSHATLYWYQQALGQGPEFLTYFNYEAQPDKSGLPSDRFSAERPEGSISTLTIQRTEQRDSAMYRCASSPDRTNEQFFGPGTRLTVL.